This entry concerns a single TCR beta chain. This entry belongs to a study of shared clonotypes between healthy human individuals. V gave up 5 bases and J gave up 7 bases, with 18 bases separating them. Germline V gene lookup returns CDR1 SEHNR and CDR2 FQNEAQ (reference sequence). The length of the CDR3 is 16 residues. Each PCR replicate from the sorted subsets contained around 200 ng DNA, which is some 30,000 T cell genomes. Assay: immunoSEQ multiplex PCR; the TCRdb copy retains only in-frame clones and omits some. The table shows roughly 1,100,000 clones, with around four fifths occurring only once.

The chain has TRBV7-9 and TRBJ1-6; possibly TRBD1 for D (5 bases). The sequenced sample was memory CD4+ T cells sorted from blood. Described subset: CD45RA-negative fraction. The TCR sequence derives from a man between 18 and 35 years old in good health. The CDR3 spells CASSPPGQGVNSPLHF. Written as DNA, the CDR3 is TGTGCCAGCAGCCCCCCGGGGCAGGGTGTGAATTCACCCCTCCACTTT.